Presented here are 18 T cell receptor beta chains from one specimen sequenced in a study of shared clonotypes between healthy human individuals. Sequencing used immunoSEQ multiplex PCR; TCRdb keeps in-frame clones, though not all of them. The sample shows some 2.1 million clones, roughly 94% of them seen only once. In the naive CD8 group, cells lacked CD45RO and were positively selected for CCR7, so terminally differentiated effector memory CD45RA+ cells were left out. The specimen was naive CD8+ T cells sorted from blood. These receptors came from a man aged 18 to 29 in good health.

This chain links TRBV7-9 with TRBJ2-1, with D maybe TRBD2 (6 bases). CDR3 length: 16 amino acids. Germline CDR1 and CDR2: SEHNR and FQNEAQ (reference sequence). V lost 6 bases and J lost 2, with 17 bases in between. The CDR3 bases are TGTGCCAGCAGTCCGCTTCCGGTAGCGGCCTACAATGAGCAGTTCTTC. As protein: CASSPLPVAAYNEQFF.

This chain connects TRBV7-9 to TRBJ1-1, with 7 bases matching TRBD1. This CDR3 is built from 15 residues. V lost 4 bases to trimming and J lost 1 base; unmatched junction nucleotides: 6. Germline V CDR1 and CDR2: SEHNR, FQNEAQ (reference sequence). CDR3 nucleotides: TGTGCCAGCAGCTCCCTACAGGGGCCGAACACTGAAGCTTTCTTT. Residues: CASSSLQGPNTEAFF. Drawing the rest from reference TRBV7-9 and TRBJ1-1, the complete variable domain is DTGVSQNPRHKITKRGQNVTFRCDPISEHNRLYWYRQTLGQGPEFLTYFQNEAQLEKSRLLSDRFSAERPKGSFSTLEIQRTEQGDSAMYLCASSSLQGPNTEAFFGQGTRLTVV.

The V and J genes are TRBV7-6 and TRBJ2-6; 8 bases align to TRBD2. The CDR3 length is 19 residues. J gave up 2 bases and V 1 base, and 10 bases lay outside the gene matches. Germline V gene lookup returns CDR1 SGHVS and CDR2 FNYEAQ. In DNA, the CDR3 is TGTGCCAGCAGCTTAGAAGTGGGGACTAGGTTCGCTGGGGCCAACGTCCTGACTTTC. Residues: CASSLEVGTRFAGANVLTF.

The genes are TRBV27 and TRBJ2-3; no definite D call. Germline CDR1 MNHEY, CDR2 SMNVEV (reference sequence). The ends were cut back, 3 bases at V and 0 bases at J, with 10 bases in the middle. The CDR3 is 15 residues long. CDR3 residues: CASSFGVPSTDTQYF. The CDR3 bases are TGTGCCAGCAGTTTTGGAGTTCCTAGCACAGATACGCAGTATTTT.

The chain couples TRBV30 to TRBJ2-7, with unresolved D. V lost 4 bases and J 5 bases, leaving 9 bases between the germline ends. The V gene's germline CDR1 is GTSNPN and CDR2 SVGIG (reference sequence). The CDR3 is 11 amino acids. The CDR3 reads CAWMDSNEQYF. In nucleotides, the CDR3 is TGTGCCTGGATGGATAGCAACGAGCAGTACTTC. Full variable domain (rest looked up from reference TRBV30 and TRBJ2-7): SQTIHQWPATLVQPVGSPLSLECTVEGTSNPNLYWYRQAAGRGLQLLFYSVGIGQISSEVPQNLSASRPQDRQFILSSKKLLLSDSGFYLCAWMDSNEQYFGPGTRLTVT.

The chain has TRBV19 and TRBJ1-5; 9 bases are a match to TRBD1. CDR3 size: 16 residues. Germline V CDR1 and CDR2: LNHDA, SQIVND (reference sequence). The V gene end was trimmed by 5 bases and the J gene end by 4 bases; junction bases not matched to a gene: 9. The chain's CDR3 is CASSAGTGSLNQPQHF. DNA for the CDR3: TGTGCCAGTAGTGCCGGGACAGGGTCTTTAAATCAGCCCCAGCATTTT.

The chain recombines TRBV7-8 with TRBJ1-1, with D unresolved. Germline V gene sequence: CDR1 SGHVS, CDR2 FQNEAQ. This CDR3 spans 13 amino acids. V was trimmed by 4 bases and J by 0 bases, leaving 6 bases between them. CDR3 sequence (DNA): TGTGCCAGCAGCTGGGCGGTGAACACTGAAGCTTTCTTT. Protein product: CASSWAVNTEAFF.

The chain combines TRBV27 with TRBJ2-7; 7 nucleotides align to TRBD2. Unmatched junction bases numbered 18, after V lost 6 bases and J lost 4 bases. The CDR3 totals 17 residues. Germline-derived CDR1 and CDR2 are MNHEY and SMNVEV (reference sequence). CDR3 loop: CASSTTQRELQLYEQYF. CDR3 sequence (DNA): TGTGCCAGCAGCACTACGCAGCGGGAACTACAACTATACGAGCAGTACTTC.

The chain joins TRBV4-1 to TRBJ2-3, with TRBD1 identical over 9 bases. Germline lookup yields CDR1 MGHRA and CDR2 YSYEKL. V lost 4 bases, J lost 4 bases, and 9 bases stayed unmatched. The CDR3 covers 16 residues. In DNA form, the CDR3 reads TGCGCCAGCAGCCCCCGGACAGGGGTAAGCCCAGATACGCAGTATTTT. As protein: CASSPRTGVSPDTQYF.

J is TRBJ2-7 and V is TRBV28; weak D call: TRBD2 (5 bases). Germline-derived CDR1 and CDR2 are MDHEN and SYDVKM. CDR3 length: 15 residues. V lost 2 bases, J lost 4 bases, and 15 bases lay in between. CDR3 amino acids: CASSLGFGGKYEQYF. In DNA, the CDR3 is TGTGCCAGCAGTTTAGGTTTCGGAGGAAAATACGAGCAGTACTTC.

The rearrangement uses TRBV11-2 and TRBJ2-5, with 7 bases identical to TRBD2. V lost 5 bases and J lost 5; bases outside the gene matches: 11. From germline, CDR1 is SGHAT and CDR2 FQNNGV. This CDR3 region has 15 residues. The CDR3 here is CASSGGRGRGETQYF. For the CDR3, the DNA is TGTGCCAGCAGCGGTGGACGTGGGCGGGGGGAGACCCAGTACTTC.

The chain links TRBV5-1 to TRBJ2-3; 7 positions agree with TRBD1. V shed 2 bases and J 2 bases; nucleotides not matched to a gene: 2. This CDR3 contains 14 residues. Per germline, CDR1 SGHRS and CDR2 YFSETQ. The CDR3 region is CASSLQGPTDTQYF. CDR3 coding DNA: TGCGCCAGCAGCTTACAGGGGCCCACAGATACGCAGTATTTT.

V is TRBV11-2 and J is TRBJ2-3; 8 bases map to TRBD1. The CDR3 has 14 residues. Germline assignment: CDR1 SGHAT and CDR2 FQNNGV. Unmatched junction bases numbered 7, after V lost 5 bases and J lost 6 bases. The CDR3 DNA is TGTGCCAGCAGCCCAGGACAGGGTACGGATACGCAGTATTTT. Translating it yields CASSPGQGTDTQYF. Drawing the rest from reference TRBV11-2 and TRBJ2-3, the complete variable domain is EAGVAQSPRYKIIEKRQSVAFWCNPISGHATLYWYQQILGQGPKLLIQFQNNGVVDDSQLPKDRFSAERLKGVDSTLKIQPAKLEDSAVYLCASSPGQGTDTQYFGPGTRLTVL.

CDR3: CASSDSLEATGNTIYF. The DNA of the CDR3 is TGTGCCAGCAGCGATAGTCTCGAGGCGACTGGAAACACCATATATTTT. The chain links TRBV7-9 to TRBJ1-3; no clear D gene. Germline V gene lookup returns CDR1 SEHNR and CDR2 FQNEAQ (reference sequence). Deletions cut 5 bases from V and 2 bases from J, with 16 bases between. This CDR3 has 16 amino acids.

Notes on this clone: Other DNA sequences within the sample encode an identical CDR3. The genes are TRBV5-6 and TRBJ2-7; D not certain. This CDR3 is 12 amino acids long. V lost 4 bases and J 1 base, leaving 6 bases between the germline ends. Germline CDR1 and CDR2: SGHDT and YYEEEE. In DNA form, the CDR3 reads TGTGCCAGCAGCGCTTCTTCCTACGAGCAGTACTTC. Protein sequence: CASSASSYEQYF.

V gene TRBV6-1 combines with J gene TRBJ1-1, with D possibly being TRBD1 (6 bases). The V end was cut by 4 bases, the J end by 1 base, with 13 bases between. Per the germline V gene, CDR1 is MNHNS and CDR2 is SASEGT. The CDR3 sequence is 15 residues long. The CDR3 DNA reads TGTGCCAGCAGTGCATCGGGACACTGGAACACTGAAGCTTTCTTT. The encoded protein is CASSASGHWNTEAFF.

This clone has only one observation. The CDR3 region has the DNA TGTGCCAGCACCCCTAGCGGTTCCCACAATGAGCAGTTCTTC. Residues: CASTPSGSHNEQFF. The chain is built from TRBV27 and TRBJ2-1, with 7 bases matching TRBD2. The CDR3 totals 14 residues. The germline V gene has CDR1 MNHEY and CDR2 SMNVEV (reference sequence). Trimming removed 7 bases from V and 5 bases from J; junction bases left unmatched: 8.

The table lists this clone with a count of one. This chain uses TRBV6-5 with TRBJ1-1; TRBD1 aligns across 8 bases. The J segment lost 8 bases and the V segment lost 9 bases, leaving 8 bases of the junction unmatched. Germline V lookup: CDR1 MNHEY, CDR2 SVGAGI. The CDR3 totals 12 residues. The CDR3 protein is CASGTGGAEAFF. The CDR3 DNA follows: TGTGCCAGTGGGACAGGAGGGGCCGAAGCTTTCTTT.